The following is a TCR beta chain sequence with its context. Its antigen is still unknown. Germline V CDR1 and CDR2: MRHNA, SNTAGT. This CDR3 comprises 15 residues. The data were taken from a study of cytomegalovirus exposure and HLA in healthy donors. Amplification used 60 Vbeta primers and 13 Jbeta primers. Assay used: immunoSEQ multiplex PCR; TCRdb lists only in-frame clones, some missing. The profile shows more than 95,000 clones, 60% to 85% of them singletons. Notes on the study in general: Per published reports, the classifier diagnosed cytomegalovirus status with high specificity and sensitivity.

The sample was PBMCs. V gene TRBV6-4 combines with J gene TRBJ2-5; D perhaps matches TRBD1 (5 bases). The better agreement between TRBJ2-7 and the DNA end casts doubt on the J call. The sequence came from a female donor in good health and CMV-seronegative. As DNA, the CDR3 is TGTGCCAGCAACTTACGGAGACAGCTCAAGGGCGAGCAGTACTTC. It codes for CASNLRRQLKGEQYF.